The 22 T cell receptor beta chains below were found in one sample sequenced in a study of blood T cell repertoires in COVID-19. Libraries were prepared by immunoSEQ multiplex PCR; TCRdb keeps only in-frame clonotypes and omits some of them. The sample records about 350,000 clones, about 88% being singletons. Specimen: PBMCs or T cells enriched from blood (not recorded which). Receptor source: a woman in her twenties or thirties who had recovered from COVID-19.

The rearrangement links TRBV19 to TRBJ1-5, with 7 bases lining up with TRBD1. Germline CDR1 is LNHDA and CDR2 is SQIVND (reference sequence). This CDR3 contains 16 residues. J was trimmed by 0 bases and V by 7 bases; bases with no gene match: 9. Here the CDR3 DNA reads TGTGCCAGTATCAATAGGGGGCAGAATAGCAATCAGCCCCAGCATTTT. This codes for CASINRGQNSNQPQHF.

The rearrangement joins TRBV9 to TRBJ2-7; perhaps TRBD2 as D (5 bases). Germline-derived CDR1 and CDR2 are SGDLS and YYNGEE. Between the trimmed V and J ends, which lost 4 bases and 2 bases, there was a span of 16 bases. The CDR3 length is 15 residues. The DNA of the CDR3 is TGTGCCAGCAGCCCAGCTGGCGGGCAACCCTACGAGCAGTACTTC. Amino acid sequence: CASSPAGGQPYEQYF. The complete variable domain, with remaining parts taken from reference TRBV9 and TRBJ2-7, reads DSGVTQTPKHLITATGQRVTLRCSPRSGDLSVYWYQQSLDQGLQFLIQYYNGEERAKGNILERFSAQQFPDLHSELNLSSLELGDSALYFCASSPAGGQPYEQYFGPGTRLTVT.

V is TRBV27 and J is TRBJ2-2; maybe TRBD2 (6 bases). V was trimmed by 5 bases and J by 4 bases, leaving 11 bases between them. The germline gives CDR1 MNHEY, CDR2 SMNVEV (reference sequence). CDR3 size: 14 residues. The CDR3 is CASSTGLFTGELFF. CDR3 DNA sequence: TGTGCCAGCAGTACAGGACTATTCACCGGGGAGCTGTTTTTT.

The genes are TRBV7-9 and TRBJ2-1; 8 positions agree with TRBD2. V shed 5 bases, J shed 0 bases, and the junction held 3 bases outside the gene matches. CDR3 length: 15 residues. The V gene's germline CDR1 is SEHNR and CDR2 FQNEAQ (reference sequence). This CDR3 reads CASSGGTSSYNEQFF. CDR3 DNA: TGTGCCAGCAGCGGGGGGACTAGCTCCTACAATGAGCAGTTCTTC.

This chain uses TRBV28 with TRBJ2-7; a possible D gene is TRBD2 (5 bases). CDR1 and CDR2 from the germline V gene are MDHEN and SYDVKM. The CDR3 totals 15 residues. V gave up 6 bases and J gave up 0 bases, with 15 bases separating them. The CDR3 reads CASSPAGDSSYEQYF. The CDR3 region has the DNA TGTGCCAGCAGCCCTGCCGGGGATAGCTCCTACGAGCAGTACTTC.

This clone was picked up many times. The rearrangement uses TRBV11-2 and TRBJ2-2, with 7 bases matching TRBD2. This CDR3 is 16 amino acids long. Germline CDR1 SGHAT, CDR2 FQNNGV. J lost 0 bases, V lost 6 bases, and 7 bases had no gene match. The CDR3 DNA reads TGTGCCAGCAGGGCTCCGGGACTATCGAACACCGGGGAGCTGTTTTTT. Its protein product is CASRAPGLSNTGELFF.

This chain joins TRBV27 and TRBJ1-6, with 9 bases aligning to TRBD1. Unmatched junction bases numbered 16, after V lost 3 bases and J lost 7 bases. CDR1 and CDR2 (germline): MNHEY, SMNVEV (reference sequence). There are 19 residues in the CDR3. The CDR3 spells CASSLGTGGAGAVNSPLHF. For the CDR3, the DNA is TGTGCCAGCAGTTTGGGTACAGGGGGCGCAGGGGCAGTGAATTCACCCCTCCACTTT.

This clone was seen a handful of times. This sequence joins TRBV2 and TRBJ2-3, with 8 bases lining up with TRBD2. Trimming took 3 bases from V and 0 from J; bases not matched to a gene: 2. There are 15 residues in the CDR3. In germline, CDR1 is SNHLY, CDR2 FYNNEI. CDR3 sequence (DNA): TGTGCCAGCAGTGACGGCGGGGGGAGCACAGATACGCAGTATTTT. This sequence encodes CASSDGGGSTDTQYF.

The DNA for the CDR3 is TGTGCCAGCAGCGTAGGAGCCGGGACTAGCGTTCGAGATGGGGAGACCCAGTACTTC. Translating it yields CASSVGAGTSVRDGETQYF. This chain connects TRBV9 to TRBJ2-5, with 10 bases matching TRBD2. The germline CDR1 and CDR2 sequences are SGDLS and YYNGEE. This CDR3 comprises 19 residues. V shed 0 bases, J shed 5 bases, and the junction held 16 bases outside the gene matches. Variable domain in full (rest from reference TRBV9 and TRBJ2-5): DSGVTQTPKHLITATGQRVTLRCSPRSGDLSVYWYQQSLDQGLQFLIQYYNGEERAKGNILERFSAQQFPDLHSELNLSSLELGDSALYFCASSVGAGTSVRDGETQYFGPGTRLLVL.

The chain combines TRBV2 with TRBJ1-5; 8 nucleotides align to TRBD1. The CDR3 consists of 18 residues. Germline trimming cut 5 bases from V and 1 base from J; bases unmatched to any gene: 13. Germline CDR1 SNHLY, CDR2 FYNNEI. This CDR3 reads CASSQLPTGARSNQPQHF. The CDR3 DNA sequence: TGTGCCAGCAGTCAACTACCGACAGGGGCGAGAAGCAATCAGCCCCAGCATTTT. Drawing the rest from reference TRBV2 and TRBJ1-5, the complete variable domain is EPEVTQTPSHQVTQMGQEVILRCVPISNHLYFYWYRQILGQKVEFLVSFYNNEISEKSEIFDDQFSVERPDGSNFTLKIRSTKLEDSAMYFCASSQLPTGARSNQPQHFGDGTRLSIL.

The chain has TRBV10-3 and TRBJ1-1; the D gene is possibly TRBD1 (6 bases). The CDR3 contains 15 residues. Germline assignment: CDR1 ENHRY and CDR2 SYGVKD. V lost 5 bases, J lost 0 bases, and 13 bases lay in between. CDR3 in DNA: TGTGCCATCAGTCGGACAGACGACATGAACACTGAAGCTTTCTTT. Translated: CAISRTDDMNTEAFF.

CDR3 in amino acids: CASSPDGGDRLGGAFF. The CDR3 nucleotides are TGCGCCAGCAGCCCAGATGGGGGCGACAGATTAGGTGGGGCTTTCTTT. The genes are TRBV5-1 and TRBJ1-1; tentatively, D is TRBD1 (6 bases). The germline V gene encodes CDR1 SGHRS and CDR2 YFSETQ. Trimming left V 4 bases short and J 11 bases short, with 27 bases between. CDR3 length equals 16 residues.

The chain joins TRBV10-1 to TRBJ2-7; TRBD1 might be the D (6 bases). The germline gives CDR1 WNHNN, CDR2 SYGVQD (reference sequence). The length of the CDR3 is 15 residues. The V and J ends lost 0 bases and 2 bases respectively, with 11 bases between them. The CDR3 loop reads CASSESAGVTYEQYF. The CDR3 DNA sequence: TGCGCCAGCAGTGAGTCGGCAGGGGTAACCTACGAGCAGTACTTC.

The chain has TRBV24-1 and TRBJ1-2; 8 bases are shared with TRBD1. CDR1 and CDR2 from the germline V gene are KGHDR and SFDVKD. The trim removed 6 bases at V and 5 bases at J, leaving 13 bases unmatched. There are 16 residues in the CDR3. The CDR3 DNA is TGTGCCACCAGTCGACAGGGGACAGTAAGGGCATATGGCTACACCTTC. It is translated as CATSRQGTVRAYGYTF.

This clone appeared once. The chain uses TRBV5-6 and TRBJ2-7, with a weak D call TRBD2 (5 bases). The CDR3 totals 13 residues. Trimming took off 4 bases at V and 3 bases at J, with 11 bases between the two ends. CDR1 is SGHDT, CDR2 YYEEEE, per germline. The CDR3 region has the DNA TGTGCCAGCAGCCCCGGACTGAACTACGAGCAGTACTTC. It is translated as CASSPGLNYEQYF.

The genes are TRBV4-1 and TRBJ1-1; possible D gene TRBD1, 6 bases. The length of the CDR3 is 14 residues. The V and J ends lost 5 bases and 8 bases respectively, with 18 bases between them. Germline CDR1 reads MGHRA; CDR2 reads YSYEKL. Written as DNA, the CDR3 is TGCGCCAGCAGCGGATTCTGGGTGGGGGCCGAAGCTTTCTTT. Amino acid sequence: CASSGFWVGAEAFF.

This rearrangement joins TRBV7-2 to TRBJ1-2; D gene unclear. Germline loops: CDR1 SGHTA, CDR2 FQGNSA. V dropped 4 bases and J dropped 5 bases, with 8 bases sitting between them. The CDR3 totals 12 residues. CDR3 nucleotide sequence: TGTGCCAGCAGCTCCACAGCATATGGCTACACCTTC. Its protein product is CASSSTAYGYTF. The complete variable domain, with remaining parts taken from reference TRBV7-2 and TRBJ1-2, reads GAGVSQSPSNKVTEKGKDVELRCDPISGHTALYWYRQSLGQGLEFLIYFQGNSAPDKSGLPSDRFSAERTGGSVSTLTIQRTQQEDSAVYLCASSSTAYGYTFGSGTRLTVV.

This chain joins TRBV28 and TRBJ1-5; 7 positions match TRBD1. The V and J ends lost 6 bases and 4 bases, in that order; junction bases with no gene match: 12. The CDR3 spans 16 residues. Germline V CDR1 and CDR2: MDHEN, SYDVKM. The CDR3 spells CASSPIDRASNQPQHF. CDR3 coding DNA: TGTGCCAGCAGCCCTATCGACAGGGCCTCAAATCAGCCCCAGCATTTT.

The chain carries TRBV12-5 and TRBJ2-7; 11 positions agree with TRBD1. This CDR3 has 14 residues. The junction had 3 bases not matched to a gene; V was cut back by 5 bases and J by 3 bases. Germline V gene lookup returns CDR1 LGHNT and CDR2 FRNRAP. CDR3 bases: TGTGCTAGTGGTCCCGGGACAGGGGGCTACGAGCAGTACTTC. This translates into CASGPGTGGYEQYF.

The chain recombines TRBV4-3 with TRBJ2-2, with 10 bases aligning to TRBD2. There are 15 residues in the CDR3. After removal of 4 bases from V and 6 bases from J, the junction contained 5 bases not matched to a gene. Per the germline V gene, CDR1 is LGHNA and CDR2 is YSLEER. CDR3 sequence (DNA): TGCGCCAGCAGCCGGCTAGCGGGGGCATCCGGGGAGCTGTTTTTT. Translation: CASSRLAGASGELFF.

The V gene is TRBV5-1, the J gene TRBJ1-2; D is possibly TRBD1 (6 bases). Germline V gene data show CDR1 as SGHRS and CDR2 as YFSETQ. V was cut by 0 bases and J by 5 bases, with 8 bases left in between. The CDR3 consists of 13 residues. CDR3 DNA sequence: TGCGCCAGCAGCTTGGGACAGGAATATGGCTACACCTTC. It encodes CASSLGQEYGYTF.

The chain is built from TRBV4-3 and TRBJ1-2; a weak D match, TRBD1 (5 bases). The CDR3 is made up of 14 amino acids. V gave up 3 bases and J gave up 7 bases, with 15 bases separating them. Looked up from germline, CDR1 is LGHNA and CDR2 is YSLEER. The CDR3 DNA follows: TGCGCCAGCAGCCAGGACAACGGGTTGGGTGGCTACACCTTC. Encoded protein: CASSQDNGLGGYTF.